This T cell receptor beta chain was sequenced in a study of blood T cell repertoires in COVID-19. Study in general: Sites in the United States, Italy and Spain provided acute and convalescent COVID-19 samples. Sources were T cells, B-cell-depleted T cells, or PBMCs; the material itself was cDNA or gDNA.

The authors' processing: Reference gene primer amplification in the assay estimated nucleated cell counts. Repertoires were generated with immunoSEQ multiplex PCR, while TCRdb's copy carries only in-frame clones and drops some. V and J calls and clone size are given by that table; D and trimming were obtained from the DNA. This table has over 70,000 clones, about 80% appearing once. This CDR3 comprises 15 residues. V lost 4 bases, J lost 7 bases, and 9 bases stayed unmatched. Germline V gene sequence: CDR1 SGHDT, CDR2 YYEEEE. This receptor was identified in an older man who had recovered from COVID-19. V usage is TRBV5-6 and J usage is TRBJ2-2; 8 nucleotides align to TRBD2. Sequencing input: peripheral blood. The CDR3 is CASSRLAPTGGELFF. DNA for the CDR3: TGTGCCAGCAGCAGACTAGCGCCGACGGGCGGGGAGCTGTTTTTT.